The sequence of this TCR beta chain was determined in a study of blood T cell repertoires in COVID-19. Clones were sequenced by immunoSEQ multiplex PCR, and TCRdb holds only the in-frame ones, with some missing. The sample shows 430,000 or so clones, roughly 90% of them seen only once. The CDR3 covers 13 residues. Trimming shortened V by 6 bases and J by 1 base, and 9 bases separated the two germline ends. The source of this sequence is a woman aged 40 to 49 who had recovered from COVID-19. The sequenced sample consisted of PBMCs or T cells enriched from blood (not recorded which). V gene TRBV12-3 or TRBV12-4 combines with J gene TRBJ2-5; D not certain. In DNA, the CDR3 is TGTGCCAGCAGCCGACATGCCCAAGAGACCCAGTACTTC. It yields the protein CASSRHAQETQYF.